This T cell receptor beta chain was identified in a study of response to subunit inactivated influenza vaccine. TCRdb reanalysed the RT-PCR reads using MiXCR and keeps one entry per CDR3 protein. The data show roughly 570,000 distinct CDR3 sequences, roughly 13% seen once. This CDR3 has 14 residues. The germline gives CDR1 LGHDT, CDR2 YNNKEL (reference sequence). Trimming removed 7 bases from V and 7 bases from J; junction bases left unmatched: 11. This clonotype was counted a single time. Antigen unknown. Possible read error: a much larger clone is one base away. Study-wide results and limits: Few additional T cells are recruited per seasonal influenza vaccination, authors suggested.

The clonotype was recovered from a man aged 45-65 years who received an inactivated influenza vaccine. V and J are TRBV3-1 and TRBJ1-2; 8 nucleotides align to TRBD1. The sequencing here drew on PBMCs from blood, taken roughly 47 days after vaccination. CDR3 region: CASMGTGRFIGYTF. The CDR3 DNA reads TGTGCCAGCATGGGGACAGGCCGCTTCATTGGCTACACCTTC.